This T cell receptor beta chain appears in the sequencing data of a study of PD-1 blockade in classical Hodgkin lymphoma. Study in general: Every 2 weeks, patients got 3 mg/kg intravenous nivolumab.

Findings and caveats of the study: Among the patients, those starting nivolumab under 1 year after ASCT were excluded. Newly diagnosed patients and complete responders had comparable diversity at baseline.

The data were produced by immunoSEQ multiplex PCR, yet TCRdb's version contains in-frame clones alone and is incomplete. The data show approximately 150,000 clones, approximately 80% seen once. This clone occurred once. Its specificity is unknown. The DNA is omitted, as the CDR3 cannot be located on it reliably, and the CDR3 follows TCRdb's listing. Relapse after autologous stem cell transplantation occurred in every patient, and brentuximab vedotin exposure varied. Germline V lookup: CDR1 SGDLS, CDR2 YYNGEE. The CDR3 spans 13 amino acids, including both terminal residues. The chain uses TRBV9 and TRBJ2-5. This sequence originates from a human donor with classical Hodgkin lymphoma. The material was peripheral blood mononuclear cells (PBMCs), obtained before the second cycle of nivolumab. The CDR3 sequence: CASSVFGQETQYF.